This T cell receptor (beta chain) was retrieved from a study of memory CD4+ T cells and cytomegalovirus serostatus. TCRdb keeps only in-frame clones here, not all; method: immunoSEQ multiplex PCR. Altogether 20,000 to 30,000 clones are present, 70% to 85% being singletons, with the ten largest covering approximately 1%. Single viable CD3+CD4+CD8-CD45RO+ cells were sorted as the memory CD4+ T cells. Serostatus was set by detecting CMV pp150, pp28, p38, p52 IgG. This CDR3 is built from 14 residues. Trimming left V 3 bases short and J 11 bases short, with 20 bases between. Germline CDR1 MGHDK, CDR2 SYGVNS.

This chain uses TRBV25-1 with TRBJ2-7, with D perhaps matching TRBD2 (6 bases). The TCR was taken from an adult in good health and CMV-seronegative. Sequenced input: memory CD4+ T cells from blood. CDR3 DNA: TGTGCCAGCAGTGATACGGGACTCTTTCACCCCAAGTACTTC. This gives the protein CASSDTGLFHPKYF.